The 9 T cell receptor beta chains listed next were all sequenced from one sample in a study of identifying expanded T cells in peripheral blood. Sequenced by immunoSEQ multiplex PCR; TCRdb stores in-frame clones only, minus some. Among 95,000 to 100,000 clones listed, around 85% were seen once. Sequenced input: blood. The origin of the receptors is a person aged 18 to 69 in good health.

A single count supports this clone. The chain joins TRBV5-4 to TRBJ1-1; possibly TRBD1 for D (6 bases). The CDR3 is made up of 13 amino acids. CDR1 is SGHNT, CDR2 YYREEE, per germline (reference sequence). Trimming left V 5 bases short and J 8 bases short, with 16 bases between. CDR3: CASRNGADREAFF. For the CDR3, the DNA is TGTGCCAGCAGGAATGGAGCTGACAGGGAAGCTTTCTTT.

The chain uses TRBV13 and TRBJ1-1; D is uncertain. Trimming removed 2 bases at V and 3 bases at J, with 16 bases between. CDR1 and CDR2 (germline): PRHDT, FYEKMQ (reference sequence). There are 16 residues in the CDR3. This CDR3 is CASSLFPPRADTEAFF. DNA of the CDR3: TGTGCCAGCAGCTTATTCCCCCCTAGGGCGGACACTGAAGCTTTCTTT. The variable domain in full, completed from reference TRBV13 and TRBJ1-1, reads AAGVIQSPRHLIKEKRETATLKCYPIPRHDTVYWYQQGPGQDPQFLISFYEKMQSDKGSIPDRFSAQQFSDYHSELNMSSLELGDSALYFCASSLFPPRADTEAFFGQGTRLTVV.

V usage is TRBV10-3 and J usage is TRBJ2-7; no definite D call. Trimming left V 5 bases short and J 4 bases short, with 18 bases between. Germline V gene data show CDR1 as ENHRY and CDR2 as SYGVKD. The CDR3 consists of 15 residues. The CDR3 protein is CAISWSVAAEYEQYF. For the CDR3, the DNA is TGTGCCATCAGTTGGTCTGTAGCCGCCGAATACGAGCAGTACTTC.

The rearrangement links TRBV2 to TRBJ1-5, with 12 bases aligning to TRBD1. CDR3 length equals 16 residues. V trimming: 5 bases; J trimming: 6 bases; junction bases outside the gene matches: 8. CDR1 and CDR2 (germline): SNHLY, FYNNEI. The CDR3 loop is CASSIPGTGGSQPQHF. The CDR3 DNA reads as TGTGCCAGCAGTATACCCGGGACAGGGGGCAGTCAGCCCCAGCATTTT. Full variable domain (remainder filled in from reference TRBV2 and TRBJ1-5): EPEVTQTPSHQVTQMGQEVILRCVPISNHLYFYWYRQILGQKVEFLVSFYNNEISEKSEIFDDQFSVERPDGSNFTLKIRSTKLEDSAMYFCASSIPGTGGSQPQHFGDGTRLSIL.

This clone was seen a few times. CDR3 loop: CASSQERTGTDTQYF. CDR3 nucleotides: TGTGCCAGCAGCCAAGAAAGAACGGGCACAGATACGCAGTATTTT. The V and J genes are TRBV4-2 and TRBJ2-3; D is unresolved. Deletions cut 0 bases from V and 1 base from J, with 8 bases between. This CDR3 has 15 residues. CDR1 LGHNA and CDR2 YNFKEQ come from the germline V gene.

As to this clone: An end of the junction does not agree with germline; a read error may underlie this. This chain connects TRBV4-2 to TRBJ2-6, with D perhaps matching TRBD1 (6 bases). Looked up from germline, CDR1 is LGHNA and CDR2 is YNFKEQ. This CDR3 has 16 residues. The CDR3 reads CASSQEARVGGNVLTF. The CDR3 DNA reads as TGTGCCAGCAGCCAAGAGGCCAGGGTAGGGGGCAACGTCCTGACTTTC.

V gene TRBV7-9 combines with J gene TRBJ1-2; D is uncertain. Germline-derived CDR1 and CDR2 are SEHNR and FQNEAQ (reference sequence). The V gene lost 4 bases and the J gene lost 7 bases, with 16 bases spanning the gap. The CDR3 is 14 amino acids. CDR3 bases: TGTGCCAGCAGCTCTGGACGCTCCGCTCTTGGCTACACCTTC. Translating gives CASSSGRSALGYTF.

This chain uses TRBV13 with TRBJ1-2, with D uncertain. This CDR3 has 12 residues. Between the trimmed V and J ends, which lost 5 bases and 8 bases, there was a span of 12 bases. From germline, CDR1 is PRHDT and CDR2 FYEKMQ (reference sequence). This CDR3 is CASSPLRGGYTF. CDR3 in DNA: TGTGCCAGCAGCCCCCTTAGAGGCGGCTACACCTTC.

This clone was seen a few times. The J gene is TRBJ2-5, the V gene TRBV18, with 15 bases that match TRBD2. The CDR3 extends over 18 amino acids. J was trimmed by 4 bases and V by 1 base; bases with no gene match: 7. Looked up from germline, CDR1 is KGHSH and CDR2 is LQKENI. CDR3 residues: CASSPRTSGGASGETQYF. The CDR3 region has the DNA TGTGCCAGCTCACCACGGACTAGCGGGGGGGCCTCGGGAGAGACCCAGTACTTC. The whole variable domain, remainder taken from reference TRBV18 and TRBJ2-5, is NAGVMQNPRHLVRRRGQEARLRCSPMKGHSHVYWYRQLPEEGLKFMVYLQKENIIDESGMPKERFSAEFPKEGPSILRIQQVVRGDSAAYFCASSPRTSGGASGETQYFGPGTRLLVL.